This T cell receptor beta chain was captured in a study of Ad26.COV2.S vaccination and SARS-CoV-2 variants. In the study overall: Into the muscle, Ad26.COV2.S was dosed once or twice, 56 days apart.

Overall study results and limits: People given the vaccine had a wider spike-specific TCR breadth than placebo recipients did. Substantial breadth was reported for post-vaccination spike-specific CD8+ and CD4+ T cells.

This table comes from immunoSEQ multiplex PCR, and its TCRdb copy is limited to in-frame clones, with some not included. The profile shows some 350,000 clones, about 88% of them singletons. Treatment described: 15 to 20 received Ad26.COV2.S at low or high dose, single or two shots; 5 received placebo; per-sample allocation not given. Samples analyzed were those drawn on day 63 after the first vaccine or placebo injection. The vaccine antigen was prefusion-stabilized Wuhan SARS-CoV-2 spike. Per the germline V gene, CDR1 is MNHNS and CDR2 is SASEGT. This CDR3 has 15 residues. Between the trimmed V and J ends, which lost 2 bases and 6 bases, there was a span of 13 bases. Comments on this clone: What it binds is not known.

Source: peripheral blood, taken in a trial of Ad26.COV2.S vaccine versus placebo. The chain joins TRBV6-1 to TRBJ1-4; no clear D gene. This clonotype was obtained from a person aged 18-60 years who received the Ad26.COV2.S COVID-19 vaccine or a placebo. The CDR3, as DNA: TGTGCCAGCAGTGAATTAGCTAGGGTAGATGAAAAACTGTTTTTT. Translating gives CASSELARVDEKLFF.